This note documents a single TCR beta chain sequence. This clone was observed once. Its antigen remains unidentified. No base quality information exists; no much larger clone differs at one position. V lost 8 bases and J lost 4 bases; the stretch between them is 11 bases long. As encoded in the germline V gene, CDR1 is SNHLY while CDR2 is FYNNEI. Including the terminal cysteine and phenylalanine, the CDR3 comprises 12 residues. The sequence is cut down to CDR3 DNA, 36 bases in frame from base 1. TCRbeta CDR3 regions were amplified from genomic DNA by means of the immunoSEQ Assay, a bias-controlled multiplex PCR. From the authors' description of their analysis: The number of nucleated cells in each sample was estimated by amplification of reference gene primers within the assay. Sequence reads were collapsed and filtered to measure the absolute abundance of every unique TCRbeta CDR3 rearrangement. Productive Simpson clonality was computed per sample as the square root of Simpson's diversity index over productive rearrangements. Entries here come from immuneACCESS through TCRdb and include only in-frame sequences with V and J called. Some clones fail to appear in such tables; in the studies checked, an unresolved V gene covers under half of the shortfall, and the cause of the remainder is unknown. That table is the source of V, J and clone size, and D and trimming were worked out from the DNA. Present in this sample are about 270,000 clones, 81% of which were seen just once. The ten largest clones capture 2.5% to 3% of the sample.

The sample is drawn from a study of blood T cell repertoires in COVID-19 (TCRdb year 2020). Study-level background: The collaborator samples originated in the United States, Italy and Spain and spanned the acute and convalescent phases of COVID-19. Samples were obtained from the ongoing ImmuneRACE study (first 160 participants) and from 1,254 subjects provided by 6 global collaborators. A freely available public database, intended as a resource for researchers studying the immune response to SARS-CoV-2, is where the repertoires were released. Where available, HLA class I and class II types were taken from metadata supplied by the sample provider and were not determined by assay-based typing. A de-identified subject ID, COVID-19 status, age in years and sex were almost always included in the sample metadata. The material from the prospective study consisted of cDNA or gDNA derived from T cells, B-cell-depleted T cells, or PBMCs. The dataset comprised deeply sampled blood TCRbeta repertoires from subjects exposed to, actively infected with, or recovered from COVID-19. The study at large found these results: How much clinical and demographic metadata was included differed by source and by participant, and the metadata was provided uncurated.

Each collaborating institution followed its own protocols to collect whole blood in K2EDTA tubes. Collaborator samples were shipped for TCRbeta analysis as frozen whole blood, isolated PBMCs, or DNA extracted from either sample type. The source of this sequence is a woman aged 55-70 years with active or convalescent COVID-19. The rearranged chain carries TRBV2 and TRBJ1-1; the D gene cannot be resolved reliably. The sequenced material came from peripheral blood. The CDR3 in this case is CASLRVGTEAFF. Read as DNA, the sequence is TGTGCCAGCCTTCGGGTGGGCACTGAAGCTTTCTTT.